A selection of T cell receptor beta chains follows, all from one sample in a study of breast tumors, draining lymph nodes, adjacent tissues. TCRdb processed the multiplex PCR reads anew with MiXCR; each CDR3 protein has one entry. The data show about 13,000 distinct CDR3 sequences, 62% seen once. The sequencing input was tumor-adjacent breast tissue. These receptors were taken from a female donor with breast cancer. Some clones in this sample may be carry-over from other donors' samples. Both conserved end residues are part of each CDR3. The D gene is left open where the match is weak. Clone sizes are given selectively: once, few, many, or a class where the clone is expanded.

TRBV18	-	TRBJ2-5	-	CASSPGLLQETQYF
TRBV2	-	TRBJ2-1	-	CASTRLNSNQQFF
TRBV6-5	-	TRBJ1-3	medium-sized	CASSYGGGNTIYF
TRBV12-3/TRBV12-4	-	TRBJ1-2	-	CASSRNPGERTGYTF
TRBV20-1	-	TRBJ1-1	many	CSARSREGVYTEAFF
TRBV10-2	TRBD2	TRBJ2-7	-	CASRGGRGGPHEQYF
TRBV4-1	-	TRBJ2-5	large	CASSQDRETQYF
TRBV2	TRBD1	TRBJ1-6	-	CASRRTGGSKFPLHF
TRBV27	TRBD2	TRBJ2-7	-	CASSFSLAGDYEQYF
TRBV10-3	TRBD1	TRBJ2-3	-	CASSLGQGVADTQYF
TRBV24-1	-	TRBJ2-1	-	CATSEGGRNEQFF
TRBV20-1	TRBD2	TRBJ2-5	few	CSARLWTSGQETQYF
TRBV7-2	-	TRBJ2-7	-	CASSPRTLGEHEQYF
TRBV6-5	TRBD1	TRBJ1-2	-	CASSPGQGFYGYTF
TRBV2	-	TRBJ2-2	-	CASSKEGGIGTGELFF
TRBV20-1	TRBD1	TRBJ2-7	-	CSAPDRVTYEQYF
TRBV5-5	TRBD2	TRBJ2-7	few	CASSARTSGSYEQYF
TRBV9	-	TRBJ2-7	-	CASSNSWGDSSYEQYF
TRBV20-1	TRBD1	TRBJ2-1	-	CSARGRQGAHNEQFF
TRBV5-1	TRBD2	TRBJ2-5	-	CASSLAVGQSGETQHF
TRBV12-3/TRBV12-4	TRBD1	TRBJ1-6	-	CASSKEDRGYSPLHF
TRBV12-3/TRBV12-4	-	TRBJ2-2	many	CASSLNGHTGELFF
TRBV6-5	-	TRBJ1-3	-	CASIGRVDGNTIYF
TRBV2	TRBD2	TRBJ2-3	-	CASDLAGDTQYF
TRBV5-8	-	TRBJ1-4	many	CASRDSNNEKLFF
TRBV20-1	TRBD2	TRBJ2-7	-	CSTGPAEGLAELRASYEQYF
TRBV11-2	-	TRBJ2-2	-	CASSPGGTGELFF
TRBV5-6	TRBD1	TRBJ2-7	-	CASSLDRGYEQYF
TRBV7-9	-	TRBJ1-2	medium-sized	CASSLAAGNGYTF
TRBV6-6	-	TRBJ1-4	-	CASSAFRDNEKLFF
TRBV11-2	-	TRBJ2-1	many	CASSFTPRGAEQFF
TRBV13	TRBD1	TRBJ2-7	few	CASSLRSGGLYEQYF
TRBV12-3/TRBV12-4	-	TRBJ2-5	-	CASSFLWLYQETQYF
TRBV7-2	-	TRBJ2-7	-	CASSPGAYEQYF
TRBV15	-	TRBJ2-7	medium-sized	CATSPEEGSLRQYF
TRBV24-1	-	TRBJ2-1	-	CATSDLRQGSYNEQFF
TRBV11-2	TRBD2	TRBJ2-1	-	CASSPGLAGGPNEQFF
TRBV19	-	TRBJ2-5	-	CASSQMAMLVETQYF
TRBV7-2	TRBD2	TRBJ2-3	-	CASSPGTSSHTQYF
TRBV24-1	-	TRBJ2-2	-	CATSDLIGTGELFF
TRBV24-1	-	TRBJ2-7	medium-sized	CATSIRDTGPLSYEQYF
TRBV7-9	-	TRBJ1-6	-	CASSFQDLLGASNSPLHF
TRBV5-1	-	TRBJ2-7	medium-sized	CASSFRGEITNEQYF
TRBV2	-	TRBJ1-3	-	CAGEGGYGNTIYF
TRBV30	TRBD2	TRBJ2-1	many	CAWNSQRGNNEQFF
TRBV5-1	TRBD1	TRBJ2-3	-	CASSLDGTGGARIRYF
TRBV12-3/TRBV12-4	-	TRBJ1-5	-	CASKFSNQPQHF
TRBV10-2	-	TRBJ2-7	-	CASRNRVGVYEQYF
TRBV20-1	-	TRBJ2-3	-	CSAMGSGAPDTQYF
TRBV2	-	TRBJ1-3	-	CASSEQGTGNTIYF
TRBV20-1	-	TRBJ1-2	-	CSARHPGRGALGYTF
TRBV7-3	TRBD2	TRBJ2-1	many	CASSLGFGLAGASVNNEQFF
TRBV7-3	TRBD2	TRBJ2-5	-	CASSLTGGREETQYF
TRBV11-1	-	TRBJ2-7	-	CASSPTSYEQYF
TRBV12-3/TRBV12-4	-	TRBJ1-6	once	CASSLDTRRGSPLHF
TRBV12-3/TRBV12-4	TRBD1	TRBJ1-6	-	CASSLKGANSPLHF
TRBV19	-	TRBJ2-7	-	CATETGNSYEQYF